The 11 T cell receptor beta chains below come from one sample, sequenced in a study of human T cells and chemical hapten exposure. TCRdb independently ran MiXCR on the RACE reads; one entry per CDR3 protein. This sample has about 120,000 distinct CDR3 sequences, with 9.5% to 13% found just once. Time point described: patch test 1, 2 weeks after DPC sensitization. Regarding treatment: therapeutic diphenylcyclopropenone sensitization with weekly scalp DPC. The starting material was whole blood, obtained in connection with sensitization to the hapten diphenylcyclopropenone (DPC). These receptors were collected from a woman aged 45 to 65 with alopecia areata. Some clones in this sample may be carry-over from other donors' samples.

This clonotype came up many times. The rearrangement joins TRBV6-1 to TRBJ1-4; 9 nucleotides agree with TRBD1. The germline V gene has CDR1 MNHNS and CDR2 SASEGT. This CDR3 contains 15 residues. After removal of 6 bases from V and 7 bases from J, the junction contained 9 bases not matched to a gene. The CDR3, as DNA: TGTGCCAGCAGCCAGGGACAGGGATCGACTGAAAAACTGTTTTTT. Residues: CASSQGQGSTEKLFF.

In this sample, this clonotype turned up many times. DNA for the CDR3: TGTGCCAGCAGCTTGGGACAGGGAGGTCAGCCCCAGCATTTT. Its translation is CASSLGQGGQPQHF. The chain couples TRBV7-9 to TRBJ1-5; 9 bases map to TRBD1. Germline lookup yields CDR1 SEHNR and CDR2 FQNEAQ (reference sequence). V lost 3 bases, J lost 6 bases, and 3 bases stayed unmatched. The CDR3 length is 14 residues.

The chain is built from TRBV28 and TRBJ1-2; TRBD1 matches at 7 bases. Germline CDR1 and CDR2: MDHEN and SYDVKM. The CDR3 is 14 amino acids. Losses at the gene ends were 3 bases for V and 7 bases for J; bases not matched to a gene: 8. DNA for the CDR3: TGTGCCAGCAGTTTGGGACAGCTCGTCCGTGGCTACACCTTC. Translating gives CASSLGQLVRGYTF.

This rearrangement joins TRBV4-1 to TRBJ1-5; tentatively, D is TRBD1 (5 bases). V was clipped by 4 bases and J by 0 bases, with 19 bases between them. The CDR3 has 18 amino acids. Germline V gene lookup returns CDR1 MGHRA and CDR2 YSYEKL. The CDR3 is CASSRGFLTVHSNQPQHF. For the CDR3, the DNA is TGCGCCAGCAGCCGCGGATTTTTGACAGTCCATAGCAATCAGCCCCAGCATTTT.

In this sample, this clonotype turned up many times. This rearrangement joins TRBV28 to TRBJ1-1; D not certain. Trimming removed 3 bases at V and 1 base at J, with 9 bases between. The CDR3 length is 14 residues. Germline CDR1 reads MDHEN; CDR2 reads SYDVKM. CDR3 DNA sequence: TGTGCCAGCAGTTTTTCTGAGTCGAACACTGAAGCTTTCTTT. This encodes CASSFSESNTEAFF.

This clonotype was seen at least ten times. The J gene is TRBJ2-7, the V gene TRBV11-2; tentatively, D is TRBD2 (5 bases). V shed 4 bases and J shed 4 bases, with 17 bases lying between them. Germline values: CDR1 SGHAT, CDR2 FQNNGV. The CDR3 spans 15 residues. The CDR3 bases are TGTGCCAGCAGCTCTTTTCACCGGGATCTTTACGAGCAGTACTTC. Translated, it gives CASSSFHRDLYEQYF.

This chain joins TRBV28 and TRBJ2-5; TRBD1 might be the D (6 bases). The ends were cut back, 6 bases at V and 5 bases at J, with 16 bases in the middle. The CDR3 runs 14 residues. Per germline, CDR1 MDHEN and CDR2 SYDVKM. CDR3 sequence: CASRNRDNVETQYF. The CDR3 coding sequence is TGTGCCAGCAGGAACCGGGACAATGTTGAGACCCAGTACTTC.

This clonotype was recorded many times. V and J are TRBV7-2 and TRBJ1-5; D uncertain. V was cut by 6 bases and J by 4 bases, with 16 bases left in between. This CDR3 is 15 amino acids long. Germline V lookup: CDR1 SGHTA, CDR2 FQGNSA. This chain's CDR3 is CASRLTANPNQPQHF. The CDR3 DNA reads as TGTGCCAGCAGACTAACAGCAAACCCTAATCAGCCCCAGCATTTT.

V usage is TRBV11-2 and J usage is TRBJ2-3, with 9 bases matching TRBD2. The CDR3 extends over 15 amino acids. CDR1 and CDR2 (germline): SGHAT, FQNNGV. The junction had 5 bases not matched to a gene; V was cut back by 4 bases and J by 3 bases. This chain's CDR3 is CASSSRGGGTDTQYF. The DNA of the CDR3 is TGTGCCAGCAGCTCGCGGGGGGGCGGGACAGATACGCAGTATTTT.

This clonotype was seen more than once but under ten times. The chain joins TRBV15 to TRBJ1-1; D gene uncertain. Trimming pared 0 bases from V and 5 bases from J, leaving 16 bases between. The CDR3 is made up of 16 amino acids. Germline CDR1 and CDR2: LNHNV and YYDKDF (reference sequence). The CDR3 loop is CATSRDQWQQLTEAFF. DNA for the CDR3: TGTGCCACCAGCAGAGATCAATGGCAGCAATTGACTGAAGCTTTCTTT.

This clonotype was counted between two and nine times. The genes are TRBV20-1 and TRBJ1-6; the D gene is possibly TRBD1 (5 bases). In germline, CDR1 is DFQATT, CDR2 SNEGSKA (reference sequence). The CDR3 is made up of 14 amino acids. V dropped 0 bases and J dropped 6 bases, with 9 bases sitting between them. CDR3 nucleotide sequence: TGCAGTGCTAGAGATCTAGGGACTAATTCACCCCTCCACTTT. It encodes CSARDLGTNSPLHF.